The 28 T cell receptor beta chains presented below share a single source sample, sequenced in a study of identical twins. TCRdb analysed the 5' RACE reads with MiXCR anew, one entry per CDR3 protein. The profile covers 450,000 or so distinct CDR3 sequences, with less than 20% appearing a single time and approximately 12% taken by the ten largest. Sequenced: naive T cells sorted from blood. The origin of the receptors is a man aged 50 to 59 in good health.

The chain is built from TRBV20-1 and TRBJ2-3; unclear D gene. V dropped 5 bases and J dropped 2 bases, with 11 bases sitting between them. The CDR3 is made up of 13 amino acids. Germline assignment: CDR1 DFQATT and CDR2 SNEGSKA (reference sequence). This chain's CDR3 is CSAWTELTDTQYF. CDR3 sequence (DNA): TGCAGTGCTTGGACGGAACTCACAGATACGCAGTATTTT.

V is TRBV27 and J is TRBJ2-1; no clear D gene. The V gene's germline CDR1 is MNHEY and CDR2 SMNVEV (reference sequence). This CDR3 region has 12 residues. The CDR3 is CASRLAIDEQFF. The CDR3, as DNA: TGTGCGTCGAGGCTCGCCATCGATGAGCAGTTCTTC.

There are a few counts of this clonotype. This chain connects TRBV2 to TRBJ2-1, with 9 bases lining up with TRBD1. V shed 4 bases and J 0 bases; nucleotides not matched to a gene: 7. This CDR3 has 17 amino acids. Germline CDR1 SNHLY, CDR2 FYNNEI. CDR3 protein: CASSGRRGQGSYNEQFF. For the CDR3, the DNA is TGTGCCAGCAGTGGGAGAAGGGGACAGGGCTCCTACAATGAGCAGTTCTTC.

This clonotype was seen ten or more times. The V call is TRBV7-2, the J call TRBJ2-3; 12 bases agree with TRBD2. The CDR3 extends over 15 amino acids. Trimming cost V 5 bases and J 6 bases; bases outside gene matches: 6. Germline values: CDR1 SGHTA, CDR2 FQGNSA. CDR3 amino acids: CASSILAGGPDTQYF. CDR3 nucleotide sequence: TGTGCCAGCAGCATCCTAGCGGGAGGGCCTGATACGCAGTATTTT.

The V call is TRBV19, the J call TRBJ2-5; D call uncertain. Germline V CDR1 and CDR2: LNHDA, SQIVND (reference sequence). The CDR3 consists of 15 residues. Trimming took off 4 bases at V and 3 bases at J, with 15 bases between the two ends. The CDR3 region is CASSTSRVAKETQYF. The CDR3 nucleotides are TGTGCCAGTAGTACCTCTCGTGTAGCCAAAGAGACCCAGTACTTC.

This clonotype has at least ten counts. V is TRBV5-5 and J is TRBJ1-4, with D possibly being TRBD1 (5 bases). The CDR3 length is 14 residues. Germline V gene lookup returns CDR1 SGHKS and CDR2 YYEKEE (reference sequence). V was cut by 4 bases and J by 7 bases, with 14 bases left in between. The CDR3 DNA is TGTGCCAGCAGCCTCAACCCGACAGTTGAAAAACTGTTTTTT. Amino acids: CASSLNPTVEKLFF.

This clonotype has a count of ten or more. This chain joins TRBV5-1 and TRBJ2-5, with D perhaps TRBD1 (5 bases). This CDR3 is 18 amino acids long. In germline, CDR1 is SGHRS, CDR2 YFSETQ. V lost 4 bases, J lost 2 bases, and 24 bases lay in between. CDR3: CASSPEFGPGNVQETQYF. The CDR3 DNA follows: TGCGCCAGCAGCCCGGAGTTTGGGCCAGGGAATGTACAAGAGACCCAGTACTTC.

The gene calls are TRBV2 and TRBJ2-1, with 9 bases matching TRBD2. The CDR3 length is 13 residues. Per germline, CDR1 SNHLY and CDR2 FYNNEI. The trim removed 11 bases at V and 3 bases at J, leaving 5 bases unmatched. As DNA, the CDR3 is TGTGCCGTCGGGACTAGCAGCTACAATGAGCAGTTCTTC. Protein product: CAVGTSSYNEQFF.

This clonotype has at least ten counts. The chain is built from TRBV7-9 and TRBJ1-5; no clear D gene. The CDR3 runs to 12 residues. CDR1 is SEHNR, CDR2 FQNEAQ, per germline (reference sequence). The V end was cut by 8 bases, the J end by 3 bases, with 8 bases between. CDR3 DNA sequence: TGTGCCAGCGCCAACCTCAATCAGCCCCAGCATTTT. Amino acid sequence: CASANLNQPQHF.

The CDR3 sequence: CASSFSDRAHEQYF. Written as DNA, the CDR3 is TGTGCCAGCAGTTTTTCGGACAGGGCTCACGAGCAGTACTTC. This rearrangement joins TRBV27 to TRBJ2-7, with 8 positions matching TRBD1. CDR3 length equals 14 residues. Unmatched junction bases numbered 6, after V lost 3 bases and J lost 5 bases. CDR1 and CDR2 from the germline V gene are MNHEY and SMNVEV (reference sequence).

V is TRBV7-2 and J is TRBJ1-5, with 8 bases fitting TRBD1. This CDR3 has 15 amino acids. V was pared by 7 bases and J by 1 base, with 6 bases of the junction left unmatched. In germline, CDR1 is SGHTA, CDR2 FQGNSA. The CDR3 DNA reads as TGTGCCAGCACCCGGACAGGGTTAAGCAATCAGCCCCAGCATTTT. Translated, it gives CASTRTGLSNQPQHF.

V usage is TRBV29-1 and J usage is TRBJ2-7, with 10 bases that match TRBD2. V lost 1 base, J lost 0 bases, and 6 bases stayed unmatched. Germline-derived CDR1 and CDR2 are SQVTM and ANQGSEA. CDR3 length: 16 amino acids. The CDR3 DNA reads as TGCAGCGTTGAAGGGACTAGCGGAGCCAGCTCCTACGAGCAGTACTTC. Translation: CSVEGTSGASSYEQYF.

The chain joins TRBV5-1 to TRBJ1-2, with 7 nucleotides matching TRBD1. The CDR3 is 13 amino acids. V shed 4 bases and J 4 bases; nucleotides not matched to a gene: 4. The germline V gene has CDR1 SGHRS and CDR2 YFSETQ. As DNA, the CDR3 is TGCGCCAGCAGCCAGGACAGGAGCTATGGCTACACCTTC. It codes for CASSQDRSYGYTF. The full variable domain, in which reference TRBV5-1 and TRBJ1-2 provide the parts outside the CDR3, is KAGVTQTPRYLIKTRGQQVTLSCSPISGHRSVSWYQQTPGQGLQFLFEYFSETQRNKGNFPGRFSGRQFSNSRSEMNVSTLELGDSALYLCASSQDRSYGYTFGSGTRLTVV.

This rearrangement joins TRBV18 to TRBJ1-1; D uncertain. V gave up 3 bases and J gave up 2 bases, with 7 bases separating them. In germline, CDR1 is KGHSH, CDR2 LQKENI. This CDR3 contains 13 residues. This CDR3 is CASSPIGNTEAFF. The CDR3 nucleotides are TGTGCCAGCTCACCGATCGGAAACACTGAAGCTTTCTTT.

The CDR3 bases are TGTGCCAGCTCACCAACTGGACAGGGAGGGATGAACACTGAAGCTTTCTTT. The encoded protein is CASSPTGQGGMNTEAFF. The chain links TRBV18 to TRBJ1-1, with TRBD1 identical over 8 bases. Losses at the gene ends were 2 bases for V and 0 bases for J; bases not matched to a gene: 8. The CDR3 is 17 amino acids. The germline CDR1 and CDR2 sequences are KGHSH and LQKENI.

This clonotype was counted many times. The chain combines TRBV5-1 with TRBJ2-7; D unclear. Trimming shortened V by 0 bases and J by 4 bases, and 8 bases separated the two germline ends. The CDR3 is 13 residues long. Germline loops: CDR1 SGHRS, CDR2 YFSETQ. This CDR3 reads CASSLGAEYEQYF. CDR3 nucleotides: TGCGCCAGCAGCTTGGGGGCCGAGTACGAGCAGTACTTC.

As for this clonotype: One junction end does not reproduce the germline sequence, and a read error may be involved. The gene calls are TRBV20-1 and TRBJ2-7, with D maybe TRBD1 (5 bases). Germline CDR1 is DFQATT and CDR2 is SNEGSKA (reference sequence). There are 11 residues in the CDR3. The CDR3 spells CSARQGTEQCF. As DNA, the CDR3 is TGCAGTGCTAGGCAGGGTACCGAGCAGTGCTTC.

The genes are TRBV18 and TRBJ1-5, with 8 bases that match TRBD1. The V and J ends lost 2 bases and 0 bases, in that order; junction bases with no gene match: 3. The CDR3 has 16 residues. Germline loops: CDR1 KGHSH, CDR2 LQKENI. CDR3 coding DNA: TGTGCCAGCTCACCAACGACAGGGGATAGCAATCAGCCCCAGCATTTT. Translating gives CASSPTTGDSNQPQHF.

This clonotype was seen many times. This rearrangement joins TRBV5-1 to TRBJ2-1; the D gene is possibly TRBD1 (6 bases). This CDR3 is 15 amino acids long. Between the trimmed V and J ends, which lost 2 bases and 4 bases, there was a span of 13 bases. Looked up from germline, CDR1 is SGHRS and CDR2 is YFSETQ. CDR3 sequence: CASSFNRVEYNEQFF. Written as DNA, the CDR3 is TGCGCCAGCAGCTTTAACAGGGTAGAATACAATGAGCAGTTCTTC.

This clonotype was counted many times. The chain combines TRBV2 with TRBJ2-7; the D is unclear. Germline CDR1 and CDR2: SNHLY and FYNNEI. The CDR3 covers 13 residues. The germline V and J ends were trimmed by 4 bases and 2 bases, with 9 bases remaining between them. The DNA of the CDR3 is TGTGCCAGCAGTGTTGGCAGAACCTACGAGCAGTACTTC. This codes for CASSVGRTYEQYF.

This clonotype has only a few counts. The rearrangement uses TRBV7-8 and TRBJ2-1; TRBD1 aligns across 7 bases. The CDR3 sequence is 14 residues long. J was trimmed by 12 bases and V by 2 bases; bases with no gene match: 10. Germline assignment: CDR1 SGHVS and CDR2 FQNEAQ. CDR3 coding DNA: TGTGCCAGCAGCTTAAATAGGGTACCAGGGGGGCAGTTCTTC. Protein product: CASSLNRVPGGQFF.

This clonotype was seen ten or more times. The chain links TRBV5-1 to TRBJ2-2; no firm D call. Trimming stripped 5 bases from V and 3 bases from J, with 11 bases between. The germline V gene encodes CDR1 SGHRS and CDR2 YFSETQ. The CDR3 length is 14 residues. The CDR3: CASSGDGDTGELFF. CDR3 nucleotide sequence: TGCGCCAGCAGTGGAGACGGAGACACCGGGGAGCTGTTTTTT.

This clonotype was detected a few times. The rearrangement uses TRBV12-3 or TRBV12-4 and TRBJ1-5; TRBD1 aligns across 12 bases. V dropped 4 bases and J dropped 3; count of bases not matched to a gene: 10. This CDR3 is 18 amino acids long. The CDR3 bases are TGTGCCAGCAGTTCGCGGGGACAGGGGGCAGGTAACAATCAGCCCCAGCATTTT. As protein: CASSSRGQGAGNNQPQHF.

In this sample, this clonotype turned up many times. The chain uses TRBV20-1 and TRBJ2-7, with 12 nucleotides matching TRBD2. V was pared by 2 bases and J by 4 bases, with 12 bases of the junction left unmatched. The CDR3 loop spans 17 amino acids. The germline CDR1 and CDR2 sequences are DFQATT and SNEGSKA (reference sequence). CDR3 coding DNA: TGCAGTGCTAGATCCTCGACTAGCGGGAGAGGGCGTTACGAGCAGTACTTC. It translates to CSARSSTSGRGRYEQYF.

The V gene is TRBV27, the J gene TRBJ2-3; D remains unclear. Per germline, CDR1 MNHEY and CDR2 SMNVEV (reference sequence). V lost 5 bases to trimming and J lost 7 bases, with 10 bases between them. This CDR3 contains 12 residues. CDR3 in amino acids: CASSRTLHTQYF. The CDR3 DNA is TGTGCCAGCAGTCGAACTCTCCATACGCAGTATTTT.

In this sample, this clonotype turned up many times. The CDR3 nucleotides read TGTGCCAGCAGCCAAGAGGTCTCTGGGGCCAACGTCCTGACTTTC. Translating it yields CASSQEVSGANVLTF. The J gene is TRBJ2-6, the V gene TRBV4-2; D is uncertain. The V end was cut by 0 bases, the J end by 0 bases, with 3 bases between. There are 15 residues in the CDR3. Germline V gives CDR1 LGHNA, CDR2 YNFKEQ.

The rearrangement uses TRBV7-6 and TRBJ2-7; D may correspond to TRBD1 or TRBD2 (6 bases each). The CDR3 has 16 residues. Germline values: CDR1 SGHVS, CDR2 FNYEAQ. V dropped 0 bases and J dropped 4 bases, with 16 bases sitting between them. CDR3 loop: CASSLAHPGAGYEQYF. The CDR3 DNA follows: TGTGCCAGCAGCTTAGCGCATCCGGGGGCGGGTTACGAGCAGTACTTC.

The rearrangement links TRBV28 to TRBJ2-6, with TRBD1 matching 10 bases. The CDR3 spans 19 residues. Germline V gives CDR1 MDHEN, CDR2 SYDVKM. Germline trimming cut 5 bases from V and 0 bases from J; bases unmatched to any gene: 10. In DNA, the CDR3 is TGTGCCAGCAGTACCCCACCCGGGACAGGGGTCTCTGGGGCCAACGTCCTGACTTTC. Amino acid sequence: CASSTPPGTGVSGANVLTF. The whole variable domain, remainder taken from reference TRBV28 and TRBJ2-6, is DVKVTQSSRYLVKRTGEKVFLECVQDMDHENMFWYRQDPGLGLRLIYFSYDVKMKEKGDIPEGYSVSREKKERFSLILESASTNQTSMYLCASSTPPGTGVSGANVLTFGAGSRLTVL.